A selection of T cell receptor beta chains follows, all from one sample in a study of T-cell reconstitution after alpha-beta-depleted transplantation in children. MiXCR, run by TCRdb on the PCR reads, gives a single entry per CDR3 protein. The table shows about 500,000 distinct CDR3 sequences, with 30% to 35% occurring only once. Specimen: PBMCs from the stem cell graft donor, collected from the stem cell graft. The receptors were sampled from a human donor who donated a stem cell graft to a child with aplastic anemia. CDR3s include the opening cysteine and the closing phenylalanine or tryptophan. The D gene is left open where the match is weak. Rows give clone size only sometimes, using once, few, many, or a class for an expanded clone.

v_gene	j_gene	d_gene	abundance	CDR3nt	CDR3aa
TRBV29-1	TRBJ1-3	.	few	TGCAGCGCCCTGACCGTTCTCTCTGGAAACACCATATATTTT	CSALTVLSGNTIYF
TRBV12-3/TRBV12-4	TRBJ2-3	.	.	TGTGCCAGCAGTTTATGGTCGGTCCGCACAGATACGCAGTATTTT	CASSLWSVRTDTQYF
TRBV12-3/TRBV12-4	TRBJ2-5	TRBD2	few	TGTGCCAGCGAGGTAGCGGGAGTACAGACCCAGTACTTC	CASEVAGVQTQYF
TRBV6-2/TRBV6-3	TRBJ2-7	TRBD1	.	TGTGCCAGCAGTTACTCGACAGGGTGGGACGAGCAGTACTTC	CASSYSTGWDEQYF
TRBV7-2	TRBJ1-1	.	.	TGTGCCAGCAGCCCCTACCACCCAAACACCCTCACTGAAGCTTTCTTT	CASSPYHPNTLTEAFF
TRBV6-1	TRBJ2-3	TRBD1	.	TGTGCCAGCAAACGAGAACAGACAGGGGCAGATACGCAGTATTTT	CASKREQTGADTQYF
TRBV7-2	TRBJ2-5	.	.	TGTGCCAGCAGCTTAAGGGGCGCGACAGACCAAGAGACCCAGTACTTC	CASSLRGATDQETQYF
TRBV6-2/TRBV6-3	TRBJ1-1	.	.	TGTGCCAGCATTGGGGCCCACCCGGGGGACACTGAAGCTTTCTTT	CASIGAHPGDTEAFF
TRBV30	TRBJ1-1	TRBD1	.	TGTGCCGTGAGCCCACAGGGGGCCGAAGCTTTCTTT	CAVSPQGAEAFF
TRBV18	TRBJ1-1	.	few	TGTGCCAGCTCACCGATTTTGAACACTGAAGCTTTCTTT	CASSPILNTEAFF
TRBV18	TRBJ1-5	.	few	TGTGCCAGCTCACCACTATCAAGTAGCCGGGCCAATCAGCCCCAGCATTTT	CASSPLSSSRANQPQHF
TRBV12-3/TRBV12-4	TRBJ1-5	.	.	TGTGCCAGCAGTTTAATAGGCGGACGGCCCGGGCATCAGCCCCAGCATTTT	CASSLIGGRPGHQPQHF
TRBV12-3/TRBV12-4	TRBJ2-4	TRBD2	few	TGTGCCAGCAGTATAGGACTAGCGGGGACCAAAAACATTCAGTACTTC	CASSIGLAGTKNIQYF
TRBV6-2/TRBV6-3	TRBJ2-7	TRBD1	.	TGTGCCAGCAGTTACTCGCCCCCGGGACAGGGCTACGAGCAGTACTTC	CASSYSPPGQGYEQYF
TRBV5-1	TRBJ2-3	.	.	TGCGCCAGCAGCTCACTGGGGACAGCGGGCGCAGATACGCAGTATTTT	CASSSLGTAGADTQYF
TRBV9	TRBJ2-2	.	.	TGTGCCAGCAGCGTATCGGCGGGAATCAACACCGGGGAGCTGTTTTTT	CASSVSAGINTGELFF
TRBV7-2	TRBJ2-1	.	.	TGTGCCAGCAGCTTATATGCGAGTGAGCAGTTCTTC	CASSLYASEQFF
TRBV3-1	TRBJ2-1	TRBD1	.	TGTGCCAGCAGCAACATGGACAGGGGGTACTCCTACAATGAGCAGTTCTTC	CASSNMDRGYSYNEQFF
TRBV29-1	TRBJ2-2	.	.	TGCAGCGTTGTAATAGGGGGGGCCGGACCGCCGGGGGAGCTGTTTTTT	CSVVIGGAGPPGELFF
TRBV6-5	TRBJ1-3	.	few	TGTGCCAGCAGTTACTCAAGAAGCAGAGGGTTCGGAAACACCATATATTTT	CASSYSRSRGFGNTIYF
TRBV29-1	TRBJ2-1	TRBD2	.	TGCAGCGTTTCCCCGTATCAGGAAGCGGGAGGGCGAAATGAGCAGTTCTTC	CSVSPYQEAGGRNEQFF
TRBV20-1	TRBJ2-1	.	few	TGCAGTGCTAGAGATAGGGTCTCAGCATCCCAATACTACAATGAGCAGTTCTTC	CSARDRVSASQYYNEQFF
TRBV7-2	TRBJ2-7	.	many	TGTGCCAGCAGCTTAGCATCCAGGAATCTAGCGCCTAGCTCCTACGAGCAGTACTTC	CASSLASRNLAPSSYEQYF
TRBV14	TRBJ2-1	TRBD2	.	TGTGCCAGCAGCCAACTAGCGGGAAACGGCGGTGAGCAGTTCTTC	CASSQLAGNGGEQFF
TRBV7-2	TRBJ1-2	TRBD1	.	TGTGCCAGCAGCTCCCGACAGGGTTTTGGCTACACCTTC	CASSSRQGFGYTF
TRBV19	TRBJ2-3	.	.	TGTGCCAGTAGTGGGTGGGACACAGATACGCAGTATTTT	CASSGWDTDTQYF
TRBV11-3	TRBJ1-3	.	.	TGTGCCAGCAGCCGGATAGGTGACCCCAATACTGGAAACACCATATATTTT	CASSRIGDPNTGNTIYF
TRBV7-2	TRBJ2-4	.	.	TGTGCCAGCAGCTTAGATTGGCAGGGAGAGGGGTACTTC	CASSLDWQGEGYF